This entry is about one TCR beta chain. Its specificity is not known. The germline CDR1 and CDR2 sequences are WNHNN and SYGVQD (reference sequence). Between the trimmed V and J ends, which lost 6 bases and 3 bases, there was a span of 12 bases. This CDR3 is 14 amino acids long. This entry belongs to a study of coeliac disease. General study points: Unbiased detection of gliadin-specific T cells was judged not feasible with this approach. Of coeliac lamina propria samples, about 55% of the 18 held published gliadin-specific TRB sequences, versus 1 of 6 controls. Few TRB amino acid sequences were shared between samples; most were unique.

Each fraction contributed one 500,000-cell aliquot for sequencing. Produced via immunoSEQ multiplex PCR; TCRdb's table is partial and in-frame only. Of approximately 3,500 clones in the sample, about three quarters were seen once. The sequence was collected from an elderly man without celiac disease. The sequenced sample consisted of lymphocytes from the gut lamina propria. The rearrangement joins TRBV10-1 to TRBJ1-3; D perhaps matches TRBD1 (6 bases). The CDR3 sequence: CASSTGTLGNTIYF. In DNA form, the CDR3 reads TGCGCCAGCAGCACCGGGACACTTGGAAACACCATATATTTT.